The T cell receptor beta chain under discussion was sequenced for a study of blood T cell repertoires in COVID-19. The CDR3 consists of 14 residues. Trimming removed 8 bases at V and 5 bases at J, with 16 bases between. The germline gives CDR1 MDHEN, CDR2 SYDVKM. This table comes from immunoSEQ multiplex PCR, and its TCRdb copy is limited to in-frame clones, with some not included. The data hold 110,000 to 150,000 clones, with around 89% observed a single time. This clonotype was sampled from a man aged 55-75 years with active or convalescent COVID-19. Sequencing used peripheral blood. The chain has TRBV28 and TRBJ1-5; no clear D. The CDR3 region has the DNA TGTGCCAGCTGGACGACGAGGGTGGATCAGCCCCAGCATTTT. Protein: CASWTTRVDQPQHF.